This is a list of T cell receptor beta chains from one sample in a study of CD8 T cells in ankylosing spondylitis. Each CDR3 protein gets one entry after TCRdb re-called the 5' RACE reads with MiXCR. The sample yields some 400,000 distinct CDR3 sequences, about a fifth seen once. The sample taken for sequencing was blood, either unsorted or a sorted T cell fraction (not recorded which). The receptor set was obtained from a male donor with ankylosing spondylitis. CDR3s include the opening cysteine and the closing phenylalanine or tryptophan. D genes are given only for firm matches. Some rows mark clone size as missing; the rest say once, few, many or name a class of expanded clone.

j_call v_call clone_size cdr3_length d_call cdr3_aa cdr3_nt
TRBJ2-7 TRBV3-1 . 14 TRBD1 CASSRGQGIYEQYF TGTGCCAGCAGTCGGGGACAGGGTATCTACGAGCAGTACTTC
TRBJ1-2 TRBV12-3/TRBV12-4 . 14 TRBD1 CASSSPDRAYGYTF TGTGCCAGCAGCTCTCCGGACAGGGCGTATGGCTACACCTTC
TRBJ1-1 TRBV5-1 . 13 . CASSLKLGTEAFF TGCGCCAGCAGCTTGAAGTTAGGCACTGAAGCTTTCTTT
TRBJ1-6 TRBV12-3/TRBV12-4 many 15 . CASSGGPLRDSPLHF TGTGCCAGCAGTGGGGGCCCGTTGAGAGATTCACCCCTCCACTTT
TRBJ2-5 TRBV28 . 14 TRBD2 CASSGGTRSETQYF TGTGCCAGCAGTGGCGGGACTAGGTCAGAGACCCAGTACTTC
TRBJ1-1 TRBV12-3/TRBV12-4 . 13 . CASSLGEDSEAFF TGTGCCAGCAGTTTGGGTGAGGACAGCGAAGCTTTCTTT
TRBJ2-5 TRBV20-1 few 13 . CSAEGWLRGAQYF TGCAGTGCTGAGGGCTGGCTGCGGGGAGCCCAGTACTTC
TRBJ2-7 TRBV20-1 . 15 TRBD1 CSATPGQGSTYEQYF TGCAGTGCTACCCCGGGACAGGGGTCCACCTACGAGCAGTACTTC
TRBJ2-6 TRBV20-1 few 13 . CSARESWANVLTF TGCAGTGCTAGAGAGTCCTGGGCCAACGTCCTGACTTTC
TRBJ2-1 TRBV18 . 16 . CASSPQDAGTAGEQFF TGTGCCAGCTCACCACAGGACGCGGGGACAGCGGGTGAGCAGTTCTTC
TRBJ2-1 TRBV29-1 few 14 TRBD2 CSVVLSSGLNEQFF TGCAGCGTTGTTTTATCTAGCGGCCTCAATGAGCAGTTCTTC
TRBJ2-1 TRBV2 . 14 . CASSDQDTYNEQFF TGTGCCAGCAGTGACCAGGATACCTACAATGAGCAGTTCTTC
TRBJ2-1 TRBV7-9 . 16 . CASSFSGGCSYNEQFF TGTGCCAGCAGCTTTTCTGGGGGGTGTTCCTACAATGAGCAGTTCTTC
TRBJ2-7 TRBV28 . 15 TRBD1 CASRKRTGEFREQYF TGTGCCAGCAGAAAGCGGACAGGGGAATTCAGGGAGCAGTACTTC
TRBJ2-2 TRBV2 few 17 TRBD2 CASSEELAGINTGELFF TGTGCCAGCAGTGAAGAACTAGCGGGGATTAACACCGGGGAGCTGTTTTTT
TRBJ2-1 TRBV7-7 few 15 . CASSPRDTSYNEQFF TGTGCTAGCAGCCCTCGGGACACCTCCTACAATGAGCAGTTCTTC
TRBJ1-5 TRBV10-3 few 15 TRBD1 CAISEGTVSNQPQHF TGTGCCATCAGTGAGGGGACAGTTAGCAATCAGCCCCAGCATTTT
TRBJ2-5 TRBV9 few 15 TRBD2 CASSVSGLTSETQYF TGTGCCAGCAGCGTCTCGGGACTAACGAGCGAGACCCAGTACTTC
TRBJ2-1 TRBV7-3 . 17 . CASSSPGGLFYYNEQFF TGTGCCAGCAGCTCCCCCGGGGGACTTTTCTACTACAATGAGCAGTTCTTC
TRBJ2-3 TRBV20-1 few 14 . CSARGGSSTDTQYF TGCAGTGCTAGGGGCGGGTCCTCCACAGATACGCAGTATTTT
TRBJ2-1 TRBV7-3 few 12 . CASSPQGHEQFF TGTGCCAGCAGCCCCCAGGGTCATGAGCAGTTCTTC
TRBJ2-1 TRBV19 few 14 . CASSMTGLYNEQFF TGTGCCAGTAGTATGACGGGACTCTACAATGAGCAGTTCTTC
TRBJ1-5 TRBV21-1 few 13 . CASWENIGQPQHF TGTGCCAGCTGGGAAAACATTGGCCAGCCCCAGCATTTT
TRBJ2-7 TRBV5-1 few 15 TRBD1 CASSLGGQGTYEQYF TGCGCCAGCAGCTTGGGTGGACAGGGTACCTACGAGCAGTACTTC
TRBJ2-3 TRBV20-1 . 14 . CSASTHRGTDTQYF TGCAGTGCTAGCACGCACAGGGGCACAGATACGCAGTATTTT
TRBJ2-1 TRBV28 . 15 TRBD1 CASRLGTGGVDEQFF TGTGCCAGCAGGTTAGGGACAGGGGGTGTGGATGAGCAGTTCTTC
TRBJ2-7 TRBV4-2 . 15 . CASSPLRGGRNEQYF TGTGCCAGCAGCCCGCTCCGTGGGGGGCGTAACGAGCAGTACTTC
TRBJ2-2 TRBV7-7 few 15 TRBD2 CASSPAGANTGELFF TGTGCTAGCAGCCCAGCGGGAGCGAACACCGGGGAGCTGTTTTTT
TRBJ2-1 TRBV7-3 few 14 TRBD2 CASSLSLAGDEQFF TGTGCCAGCAGCTTAAGTTTAGCGGGAGATGAGCAGTTCTTC
TRBJ2-7 TRBV29-1 few 13 . CSVRGLGSYEQYF TGCAGCGTTCGTGGCCTGGGGTCCTACGAGCAGTACTTC
TRBJ1-1 TRBV7-9 . 13 . CASSLAGQPEAFF TGTGCCAGCAGCTTAGCCGGACAGCCTGAAGCTTTCTTT